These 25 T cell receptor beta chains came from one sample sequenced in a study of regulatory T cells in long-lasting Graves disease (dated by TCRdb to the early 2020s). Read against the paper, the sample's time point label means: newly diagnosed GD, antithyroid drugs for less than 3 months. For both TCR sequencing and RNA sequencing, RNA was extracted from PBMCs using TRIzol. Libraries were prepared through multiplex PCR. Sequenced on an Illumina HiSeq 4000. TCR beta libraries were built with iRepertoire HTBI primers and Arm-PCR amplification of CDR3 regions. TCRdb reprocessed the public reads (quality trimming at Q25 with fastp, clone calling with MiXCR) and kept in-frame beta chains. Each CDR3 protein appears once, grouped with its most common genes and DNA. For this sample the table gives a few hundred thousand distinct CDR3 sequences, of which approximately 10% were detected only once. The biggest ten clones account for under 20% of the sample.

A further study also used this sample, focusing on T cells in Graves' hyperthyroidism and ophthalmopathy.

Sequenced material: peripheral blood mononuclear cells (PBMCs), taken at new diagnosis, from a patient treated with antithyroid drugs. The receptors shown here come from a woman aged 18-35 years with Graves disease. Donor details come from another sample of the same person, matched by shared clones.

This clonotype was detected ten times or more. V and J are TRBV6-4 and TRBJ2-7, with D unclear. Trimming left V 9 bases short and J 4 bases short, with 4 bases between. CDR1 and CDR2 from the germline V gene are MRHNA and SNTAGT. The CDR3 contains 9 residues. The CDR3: CARTYEQYF. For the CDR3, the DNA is TGTGCCAGGACGTACGAGCAGTACTTC.

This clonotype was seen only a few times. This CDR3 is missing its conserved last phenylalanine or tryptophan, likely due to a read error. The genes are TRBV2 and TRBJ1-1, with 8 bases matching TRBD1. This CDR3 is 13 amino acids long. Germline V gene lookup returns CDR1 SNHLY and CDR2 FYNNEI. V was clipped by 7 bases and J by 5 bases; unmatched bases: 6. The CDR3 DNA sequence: TGTGCCAGCATAAGACAGGGGAGGACTGAAGCTTTCCTT. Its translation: CASIRQGRTEAFL.

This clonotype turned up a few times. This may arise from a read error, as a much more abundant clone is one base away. The CDR3, as DNA: TGTGCCGGCAGCTATTTCGCGGGCCAGCAGTTCTTC. It specifies CAGSYFAGQQFF. This rearrangement joins TRBV11-3 to TRBJ2-1; D perhaps matches TRBD2 (5 bases). CDR1 SGHNT and CDR2 YENEEA come from the germline V gene. The CDR3 is 12 amino acids.

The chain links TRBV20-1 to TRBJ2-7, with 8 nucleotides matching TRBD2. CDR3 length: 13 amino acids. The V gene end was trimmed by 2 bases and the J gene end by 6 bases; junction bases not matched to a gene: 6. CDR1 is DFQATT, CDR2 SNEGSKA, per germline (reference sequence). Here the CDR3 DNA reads TGCAGTGCTAGATGGCTAGCGGGTCCCGAGCAGTACTTC. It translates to CSARWLAGPEQYF.

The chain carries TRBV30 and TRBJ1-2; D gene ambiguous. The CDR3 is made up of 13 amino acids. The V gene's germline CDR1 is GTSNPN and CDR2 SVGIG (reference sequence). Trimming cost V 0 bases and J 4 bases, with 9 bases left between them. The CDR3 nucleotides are TGTGCCTGGAGTGTAGCCTGGCTCTATGGCTACACCTTC. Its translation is CAWSVAWLYGYTF. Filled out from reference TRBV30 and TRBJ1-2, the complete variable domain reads SQTIHQWPATLVQPVGSPLSLECTVEGTSNPNLYWYRQAAGRGLQLLFYSVGIGQISSEVPQNLSASRPQDRQFILSSKKLLLSDSGFYLCAWSVAWLYGYTFGSGTRLTVV.

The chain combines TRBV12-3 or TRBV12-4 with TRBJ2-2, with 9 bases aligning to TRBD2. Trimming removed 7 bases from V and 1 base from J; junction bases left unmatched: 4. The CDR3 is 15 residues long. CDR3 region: CASKAGGLNTGELFF. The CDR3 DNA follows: TGTGCCAGCAAGGCGGGAGGGCTGAACACCGGGGAGCTGTTTTTT.

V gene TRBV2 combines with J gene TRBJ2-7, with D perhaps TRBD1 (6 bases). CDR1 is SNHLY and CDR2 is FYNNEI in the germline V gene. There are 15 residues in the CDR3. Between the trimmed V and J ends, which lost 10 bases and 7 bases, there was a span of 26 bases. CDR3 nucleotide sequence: TGTGCCACCTCCCTGGGGGCCAGCTCCTACAATGAGCAGTACGTC. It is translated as CATSLGASSYNEQYV.

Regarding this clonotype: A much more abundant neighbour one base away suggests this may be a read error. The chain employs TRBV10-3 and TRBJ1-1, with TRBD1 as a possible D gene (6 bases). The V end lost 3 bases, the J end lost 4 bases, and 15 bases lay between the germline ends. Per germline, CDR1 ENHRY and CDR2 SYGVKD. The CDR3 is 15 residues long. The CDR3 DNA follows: TGTGCCATCAGTGAAGGACAGATAATGAGCACTGAAGCTTTCTTT. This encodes CAISEGQIMSTEAFF.

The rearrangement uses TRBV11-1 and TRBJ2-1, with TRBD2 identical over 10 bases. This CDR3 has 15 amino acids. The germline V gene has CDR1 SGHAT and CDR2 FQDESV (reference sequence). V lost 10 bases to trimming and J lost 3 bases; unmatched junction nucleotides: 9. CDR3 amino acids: CATWRGLADYNEQFF. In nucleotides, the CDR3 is TGTGCCACCTGGCGCGGACTAGCGGACTACAATGAGCAGTTCTTC.

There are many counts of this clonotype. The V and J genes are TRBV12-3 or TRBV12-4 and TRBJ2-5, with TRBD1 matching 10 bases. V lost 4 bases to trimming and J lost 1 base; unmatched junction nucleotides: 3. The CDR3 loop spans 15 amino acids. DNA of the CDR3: TGTGCCAGCAGTTGGGGACAGGGGCTCCAAGAGACCCAGTACTTC. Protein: CASSWGQGLQETQYF.

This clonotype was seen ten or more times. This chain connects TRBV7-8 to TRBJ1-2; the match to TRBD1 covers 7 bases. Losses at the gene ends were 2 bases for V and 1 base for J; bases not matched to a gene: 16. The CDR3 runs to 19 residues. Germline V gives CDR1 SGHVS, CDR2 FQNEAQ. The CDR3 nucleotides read TGTGCCAGCAGCTTATTTCCCCTCGGGCTCCAGGGGGGTAACTATGGCTACACCTTC. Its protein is CASSLFPLGLQGGNYGYTF.

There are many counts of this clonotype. The chain's CDR3 is CSASLGGPTDTQYF. For the CDR3, the DNA is TGCAGCGCCAGCCTGGGGGGTCCCACAGATACGCAGTATTTT. This chain uses TRBV29-1 with TRBJ2-3; maybe TRBD2 (6 bases). This CDR3 contains 14 residues. Per germline, CDR1 SQVTM and CDR2 ANQGSEA. Trimming removed 7 bases at V and 2 bases at J, with 16 bases between.

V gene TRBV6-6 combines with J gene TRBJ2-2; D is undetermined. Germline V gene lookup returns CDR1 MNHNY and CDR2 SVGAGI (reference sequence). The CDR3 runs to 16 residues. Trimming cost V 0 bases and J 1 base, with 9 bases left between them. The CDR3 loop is CASSYSTARNTGELFF. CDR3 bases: TGTGCCAGCAGTTACTCGACTGCCCGGAACACCGGGGAGCTGTTTTTT.

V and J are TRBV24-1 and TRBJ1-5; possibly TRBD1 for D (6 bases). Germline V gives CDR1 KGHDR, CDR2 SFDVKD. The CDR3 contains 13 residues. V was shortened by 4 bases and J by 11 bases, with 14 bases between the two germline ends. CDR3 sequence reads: CATSDTGQYTQHF. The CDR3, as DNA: TGTGCCACCAGTGACACCGGACAGTACACCCAGCATTTT.

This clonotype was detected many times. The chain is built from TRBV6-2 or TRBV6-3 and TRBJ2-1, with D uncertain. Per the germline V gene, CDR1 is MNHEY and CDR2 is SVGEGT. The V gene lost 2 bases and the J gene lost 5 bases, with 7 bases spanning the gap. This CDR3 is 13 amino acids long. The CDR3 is CASSYKKHNEQFF. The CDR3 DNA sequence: TGTGCCAGCAGTTACAAGAAACACAATGAGCAGTTCTTC.

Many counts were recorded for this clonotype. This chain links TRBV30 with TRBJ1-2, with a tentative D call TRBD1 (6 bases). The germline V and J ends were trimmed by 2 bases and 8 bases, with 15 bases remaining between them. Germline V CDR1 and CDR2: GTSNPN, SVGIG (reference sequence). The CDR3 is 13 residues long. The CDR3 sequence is CAWSYGGAGGYTF. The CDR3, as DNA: TGTGCCTGGAGTTATGGGGGCGCTGGGGGCTACACCTTC.

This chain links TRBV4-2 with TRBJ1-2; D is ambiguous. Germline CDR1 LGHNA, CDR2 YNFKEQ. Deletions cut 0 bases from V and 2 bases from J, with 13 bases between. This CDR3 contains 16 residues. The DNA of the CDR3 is TGTGCCAGCAGCCAAGAGGGCGGAAAAGAAAACTATGGCTACACCTTC. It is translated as CASSQEGGKENYGYTF.

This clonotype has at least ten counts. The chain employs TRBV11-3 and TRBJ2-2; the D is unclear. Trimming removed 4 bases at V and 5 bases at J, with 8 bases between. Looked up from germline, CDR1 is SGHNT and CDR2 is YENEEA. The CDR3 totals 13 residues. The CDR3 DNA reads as TGTGCCAGCAGCTGGACCGGAACCGGGGAGCTGTTTTTT. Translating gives CASSWTGTGELFF.

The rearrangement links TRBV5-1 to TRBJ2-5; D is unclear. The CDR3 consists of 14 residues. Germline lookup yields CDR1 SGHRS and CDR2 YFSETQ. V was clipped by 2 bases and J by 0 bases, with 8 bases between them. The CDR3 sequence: CASSFRQNQETQYF. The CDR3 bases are TGCGCCAGCAGCTTCCGACAAAACCAAGAGACCCAGTACTTC.

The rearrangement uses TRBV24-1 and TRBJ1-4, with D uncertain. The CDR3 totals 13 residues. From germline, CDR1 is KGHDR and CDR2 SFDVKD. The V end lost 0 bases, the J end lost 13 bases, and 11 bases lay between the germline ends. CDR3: CATSDLTGRRLFF. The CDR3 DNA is TGTGCCACCAGTGATTTGACCGGTCGGAGACTGTTTTTT.

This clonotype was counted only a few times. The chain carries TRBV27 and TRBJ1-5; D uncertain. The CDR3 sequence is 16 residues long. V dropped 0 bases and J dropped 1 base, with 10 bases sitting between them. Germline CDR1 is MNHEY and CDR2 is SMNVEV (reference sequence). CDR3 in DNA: TGTGCCAGCAGTTTATCGAACAGCCTAAGCAATCAGCCCCAGCATTTT. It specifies CASSLSNSLSNQPQHF.

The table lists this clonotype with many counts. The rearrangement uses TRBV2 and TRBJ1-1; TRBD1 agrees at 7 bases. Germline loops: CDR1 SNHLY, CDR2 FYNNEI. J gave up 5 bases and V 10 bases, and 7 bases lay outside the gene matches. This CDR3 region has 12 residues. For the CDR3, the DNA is TGTGCCACCCCGGACAGGTCTACTGAAGCTTTCTTT. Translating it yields CATPDRSTEAFF.

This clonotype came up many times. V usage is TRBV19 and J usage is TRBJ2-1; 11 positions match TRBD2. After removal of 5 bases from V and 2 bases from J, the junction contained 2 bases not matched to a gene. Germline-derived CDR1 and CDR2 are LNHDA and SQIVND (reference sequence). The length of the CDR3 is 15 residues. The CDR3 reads CASSHSGGAYNEQFF. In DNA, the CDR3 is TGTGCCAGTAGTCATAGCGGGGGGGCCTACAATGAGCAGTTCTTC.

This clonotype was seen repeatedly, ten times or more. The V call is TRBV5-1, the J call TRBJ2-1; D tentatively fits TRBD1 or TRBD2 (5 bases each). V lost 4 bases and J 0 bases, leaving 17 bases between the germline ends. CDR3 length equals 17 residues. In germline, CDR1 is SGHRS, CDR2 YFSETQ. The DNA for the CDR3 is TGCGCCAGCAGCCCGGGGCCCGGGCTTAGCTCCTACAATGAGCAGTTCTTC. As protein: CASSPGPGLSSYNEQFF. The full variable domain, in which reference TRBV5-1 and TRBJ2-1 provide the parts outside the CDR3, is KAGVTQTPRYLIKTRGQQVTLSCSPISGHRSVSWYQQTPGQGLQFLFEYFSETQRNKGNFPGRFSGRQFSNSRSEMNVSTLELGDSALYLCASSPGPGLSSYNEQFFGPGTRLTVL.

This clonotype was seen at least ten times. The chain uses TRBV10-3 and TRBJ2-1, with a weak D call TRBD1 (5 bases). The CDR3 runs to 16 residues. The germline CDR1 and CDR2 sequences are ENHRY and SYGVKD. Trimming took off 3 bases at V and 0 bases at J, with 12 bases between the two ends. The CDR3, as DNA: TGTGCCATCAGTGAATGGTCAGGGAACTCCTACAATGAGCAGTTCTTC. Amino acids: CAISEWSGNSYNEQFF.